The clone carrying this T cell receptor (beta chain) was seen more than once but under ten times. Its antigen remains unknown. The record originates from a study of response to subunit inactivated influenza vaccine. Study results and caveats: New T cells are recruited in small numbers by each seasonal influenza vaccination, according to the authors' suggestion.

Germline V gives CDR1 DFQATT, CDR2 SNEGSKA (reference sequence). The germline V and J ends were trimmed by 5 bases and 8 bases, with 16 bases remaining between them. The CDR3 consists of 13 residues. TCRdb passed the RT-PCR reads through MiXCR, listing each CDR3 protein once. This table holds about half a million distinct CDR3 sequences, 25% found once. The TCR sequence derives from a man in his forties or fifties who received an inactivated influenza vaccine. The sequencing used CD4+ T cells sorted from PBMCs, collected about 5 days after vaccination. V usage is TRBV20-1 and J usage is TRBJ2-4; D gene ambiguous. The CDR3 DNA reads as TGCAGTGCTCGCCCCCCGCCCCAAGACATTCAGTACTTC. It translates to CSARPPPQDIQYF.